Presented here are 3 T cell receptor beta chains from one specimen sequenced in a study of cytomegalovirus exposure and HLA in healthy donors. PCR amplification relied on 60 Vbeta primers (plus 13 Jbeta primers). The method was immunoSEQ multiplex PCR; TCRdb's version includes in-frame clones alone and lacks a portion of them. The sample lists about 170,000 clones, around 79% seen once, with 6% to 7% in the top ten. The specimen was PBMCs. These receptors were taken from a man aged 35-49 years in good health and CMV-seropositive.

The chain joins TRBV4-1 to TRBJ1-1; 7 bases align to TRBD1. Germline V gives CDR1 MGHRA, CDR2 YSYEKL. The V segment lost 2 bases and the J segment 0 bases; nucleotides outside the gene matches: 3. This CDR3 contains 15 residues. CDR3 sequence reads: CASSQPGQMNTEAFF. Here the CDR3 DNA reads TGCGCCAGCAGCCAACCGGGACAGATGAACACTGAAGCTTTCTTT.

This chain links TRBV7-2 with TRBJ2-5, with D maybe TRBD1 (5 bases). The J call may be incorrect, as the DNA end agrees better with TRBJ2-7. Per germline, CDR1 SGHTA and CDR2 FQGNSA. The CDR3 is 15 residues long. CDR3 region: CASSLAADSTYEQYF. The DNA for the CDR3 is TGTGCCAGCAGCTTAGCGGCCGACAGCACCTACGAGCAGTACTTC.

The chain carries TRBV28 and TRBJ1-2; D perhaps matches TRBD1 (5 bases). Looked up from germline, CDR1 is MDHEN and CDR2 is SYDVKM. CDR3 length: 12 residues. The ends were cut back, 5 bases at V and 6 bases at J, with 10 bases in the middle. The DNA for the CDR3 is TGTGCCAGCAGTCCTCCGACAGATGGCTACACCTTC. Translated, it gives CASSPPTDGYTF.